The 18 T cell receptor beta chains given below trace back to one sample, sequenced in a study of cytomegalovirus exposure and HLA in healthy donors. The PCR employed 60 Vbeta primers together with 13 Jbeta primers. TCRdb keeps only in-frame clones here, not all; method: immunoSEQ multiplex PCR. The listing records 45,000 to 60,000 clones. The sample was PBMCs. All receptors come from a male donor in good health and CMV-seronegative.

The chain is built from TRBV30 and TRBJ2-2, with D tentatively TRBD1 (5 bases). Trimming left V 4 bases short and J 4 bases short, with 16 bases between. The CDR3 is 15 residues long. CDR1 and CDR2 (germline): GTSNPN, SVGIG (reference sequence). The CDR3 is CAWKLSSGFTGELFF. In nucleotides, the CDR3 is TGTGCCTGGAAGTTGTCATCAGGGTTCACCGGGGAGCTGTTTTTT.

The chain has TRBV30 and TRBJ2-5; 8 bases line up with TRBD2. The CDR3 sequence is 14 residues long. Germline V lookup: CDR1 GTSNPN, CDR2 SVGIG (reference sequence). Trimming removed 4 bases from V and 4 bases from J; junction bases left unmatched: 8. The CDR3 coding sequence is TGTGCCTGGACCAAATACGGGGGGGCAGAGACCCAGTACTTC. It specifies CAWTKYGGAETQYF.

V is TRBV25-1 and J is TRBJ2-7; 9 bases are shared with TRBD1. This CDR3 has 17 residues. CDR1 MGHDK and CDR2 SYGVNS come from the germline V gene. Trimming removed 4 bases from V and 7 bases from J; junction bases left unmatched: 17. CDR3 sequence (DNA): TGTGCCAGCAGTGCCTCCACCGGGACAGGGAGCGTTAGGGAGCAGTACTTC. This gives the protein CASSASTGTGSVREQYF.

The V gene is TRBV7-6, the J gene TRBJ2-2; 9 nucleotides agree with TRBD1. The V gene's germline CDR1 is SGHVS and CDR2 FNYEAQ. CDR3 size: 17 residues. Unmatched junction bases numbered 10, after V lost 3 bases and J lost 5 bases. The CDR3 DNA is TGTGCCAGCAGCTTGGATTATGTGGACAGGGGTACCGGGGAGCTGTTTTTT. Amino acids: CASSLDYVDRGTGELFF.

J is TRBJ1-1 and V is TRBV2; D perhaps matches TRBD1 (5 bases). In germline, CDR1 is SNHLY, CDR2 FYNNEI. The CDR3 consists of 11 residues. Trimming left V 5 bases short and J 9 bases short, with 10 bases between. The CDR3 DNA reads TGTGCCAGCAGTCAGGGACTGCAAGCTTTCTTT. Translation gives CASSQGLQAFF.

The V call is TRBV29-1, the J call TRBJ2-3; 15 bases align to TRBD2. V gave up 1 base and J gave up 6 bases; unmatched junction bases: 5. In germline, CDR1 is SQVTM, CDR2 ANQGSEA. The CDR3 has 16 amino acids. As DNA, the CDR3 is TGCAGCGTTGAAGGGGGACTAGCGGGGGGCCCCGATACGCAGTATTTT. It translates to CSVEGGLAGGPDTQYF.

CDR3: CASIRELNTGELFF. The CDR3 region has the DNA TGTGCCAGCATCCGGGAATTGAACACCGGGGAGCTGTTTTTT. The chain uses TRBV7-2 and TRBJ2-2, with D possibly being TRBD2 (5 bases). V dropped 7 bases and J dropped 1 base, with 10 bases sitting between them. The CDR3 length is 14 residues. Germline CDR1 reads SGHTA; CDR2 reads FQGNSA.

This sequence joins TRBV4-1 and TRBJ2-5; possibly TRBD2 for D (5 bases). The end of the DNA is better explained by TRBJ2-7, so the J call may be wrong. The germline V gene has CDR1 MGHRA and CDR2 YSYEKL. CDR3 length: 14 amino acids. CDR3 sequence: CASSQGSGSYEQYF. Here the CDR3 DNA reads TGCGCCAGCAGCCAAGGGAGCGGTTCGTACGAGCAGTACTTC.

The chain joins TRBV5-1 to TRBJ1-3; unclear D gene. CDR1 is SGHRS, CDR2 YFSETQ, per germline. Trimming pared 4 bases from V and 0 bases from J, leaving 11 bases between. The CDR3 runs 15 residues. The CDR3: CASSPDWSSGNTIYF. The CDR3 DNA sequence: TGCGCCAGCAGCCCGGACTGGAGCTCTGGAAACACCATATATTTT.

The V and J genes are TRBV7-3 and TRBJ2-7; possible D gene TRBD2, 6 bases. Germline V lookup: CDR1 SGHTA, CDR2 FQGTGA. The CDR3 spans 13 residues. Trimming stripped 0 bases from V and 5 bases from J, with 8 bases between. The CDR3 is CASSLTLADEQYF. The CDR3 region has the DNA TGTGCCAGCAGCTTAACCTTAGCGGACGAGCAGTACTTC. Looking up the rest from reference TRBV7-3 and TRBJ2-7 gives the full variable domain: GAGVSQTPSNKVTEKGKYVELRCDPISGHTALYWYRQSLGQGPEFLIYFQGTGAADDSGLPNDRFFAVRPEGSVSTLKIQRTERGDSAVYLCASSLTLADEQYFGPGTRLTVT.

The chain couples TRBV5-5 to TRBJ1-5; D is uncertain. Trimming removed 4 bases at V and 4 bases at J, with 12 bases between. The CDR3 runs 14 residues. CDR1 SGHKS and CDR2 YYEKEE come from the germline V gene (reference sequence). For the CDR3, the DNA is TGTGCCAGCAGCGCCATCGGAGGGAATCAGCCCCAGCATTTT. This gives the protein CASSAIGGNQPQHF. The whole variable domain, remainder taken from reference TRBV5-5 and TRBJ1-5, is DAGVTQSPTHLIKTRGQQVTLRCSPISGHKSVSWYQQVLGQGPQFIFQYYEKEERGRGNFPDRFSARQFPNYSSELNVNALLLGDSALYLCASSAIGGNQPQHFGDGTRLSIL.

Comment on this clone: The sample has other DNA sequences that encode this CDR3 too. The chain recombines TRBV27 with TRBJ1-6; D perhaps matches TRBD1 (5 bases). Germline loops: CDR1 MNHEY, CDR2 SMNVEV (reference sequence). Between the trimmed V and J ends, which lost 1 base and 4 bases, there was a span of 11 bases. The CDR3 has 16 amino acids. In nucleotides, the CDR3 is TGTGCCAGCAGTTTATGGGGCGGAGAATATAATTCACCCCTCCACTTT. This sequence encodes CASSLWGGEYNSPLHF.

The chain uses TRBV15 and TRBJ2-1; 10 bases align to TRBD2. This CDR3 region has 16 residues. With 3 bases clipped from V and 4 bases from J, the junction kept 6 bases outside the gene matches. CDR1 is LNHNV and CDR2 is YYDKDF in the germline V gene (reference sequence). The DNA for the CDR3 is TGTGCCACCAGCAGTCCGGGACTAGCGCGTTACAATGAGCAGTTCTTC. Translating it yields CATSSPGLARYNEQFF.

The chain joins TRBV14 to TRBJ1-2, with D possibly TRBD1 on 6 matching bases. Germline values: CDR1 SGHDN, CDR2 FVKESK. The CDR3 is 15 residues long. The germline V and J ends were trimmed by 3 bases and 5 bases, with 16 bases remaining between them. For the CDR3, the DNA is TGTGCCAGCAGCCAGGATCCGAACAGGGTTTATGGCTACACCTTC. It specifies CASSQDPNRVYGYTF.

The chain joins TRBV29-1 to TRBJ2-7; 8 nucleotides line up with TRBD2. V shed 4 bases and J 5 bases; nucleotides not matched to a gene: 7. The CDR3 loop spans 13 amino acids. The V gene's germline CDR1 is SQVTM and CDR2 ANQGSEA. The CDR3 region is CSVVAREANEQYF. The DNA for the CDR3 is TGCAGCGTTGTTGCGCGGGAGGCCAACGAGCAGTACTTC.

This rearrangement joins TRBV28 to TRBJ2-3; D gene ambiguous. Germline values: CDR1 MDHEN, CDR2 SYDVKM. The CDR3 is 15 amino acids. Between the trimmed V and J ends, which lost 3 bases and 2 bases, there was a span of 12 bases. The DNA of the CDR3 is TGTGCCAGCAGTTTTGGAGACGTGTTCACAGATACGCAGTATTTT. The encoded protein is CASSFGDVFTDTQYF.

V and J are TRBV5-1 and TRBJ2-1; weak D call: TRBD2 (6 bases). The CDR3 has 18 residues. The germline CDR1 and CDR2 sequences are SGHRS and YFSETQ. Trimming took off 3 bases at V and 5 bases at J, with 24 bases between the two ends. CDR3 residues: CASSSLPLVGGSDNEQFF. CDR3 nucleotides: TGCGCCAGCAGCTCCCTACCCTTGGTGGGAGGTTCCGACAATGAGCAGTTCTTC.

The genes are TRBV28 and TRBJ1-2; 8 bases fit TRBD1. Germline CDR1 MDHEN, CDR2 SYDVKM. J lost 8 bases, V lost 6 bases, and 8 bases had no gene match. This CDR3 is built from 13 residues. The CDR3 reads CASRVTGVGGYTF. DNA for the CDR3: TGTGCCAGCAGGGTGACAGGGGTGGGGGGCTACACCTTC.